One sample yielded the 17 T cell receptor beta chains listed below, sequenced in a study of cytomegalovirus exposure and HLA in healthy donors. 13 Jbeta primers and 60 Vbeta primers were used for the PCR. Only in-frame clones appear in the TCRdb table, and some are missing; sequencing was by immunoSEQ multiplex PCR. The profile shows 45,000 to 65,000 clones, about 71% of them singletons. Material: PBMCs. These receptors originate from a woman between 50 and 59 years old in good health and CMV-seropositive.

The J gene is TRBJ2-7, the V gene TRBV28, with TRBD1 identical over 9 bases. The CDR3 totals 14 residues. The ends lost 4 bases at V and 6 bases at J; junction bases unmatched: 7. Germline loops: CDR1 MDHEN, CDR2 SYDVKM. CDR3: CASSSPPTGGEQYF. CDR3 DNA sequence: TGTGCCAGCAGTTCCCCACCGACAGGGGGCGAGCAGTACTTC. The complete variable domain, with remaining parts taken from reference TRBV28 and TRBJ2-7, reads DVKVTQSSRYLVKRTGEKVFLECVQDMDHENMFWYRQDPGLGLRLIYFSYDVKMKEKGDIPEGYSVSREKKERFSLILESASTNQTSMYLCASSSPPTGGEQYFGPGTRLTVT.

This chain connects TRBV5-1 to TRBJ1-2; perhaps TRBD1 as D (5 bases). The V and J ends lost 0 bases and 0 bases respectively, with 9 bases between them. Germline V lookup: CDR1 SGHRS, CDR2 YFSETQ. The CDR3 contains 15 residues. The CDR3 bases are TGCGCCAGCAGCTTGGCCGAAGGGGCTAACTATGGCTACACCTTC. Its translation is CASSLAEGANYGYTF.

This clone has only one observation. J is TRBJ2-1 and V is TRBV7-3; the match to TRBD2 covers 12 bases. Trimming took 3 bases from V and 8 from J; bases not matched to a gene: 5. The CDR3 covers 15 residues. From germline, CDR1 is SGHTA and CDR2 FQGTGA. The CDR3: CASSLSSGGAYEQFF. The DNA for the CDR3 is TGTGCCAGCAGCTTGTCTAGCGGGGGGGCCTATGAGCAGTTCTTC.

The chain joins TRBV10-3 to TRBJ2-7; 9 bases are a match to TRBD1. CDR3 length: 14 residues. Per the germline V gene, CDR1 is ENHRY and CDR2 is SYGVKD. The V gene end was trimmed by 2 bases and the J gene end by 5 bases; junction bases not matched to a gene: 4. The CDR3 protein is CAISERTGVDEQYF. CDR3 DNA sequence: TGTGCCATCAGTGAGCGGACAGGGGTTGACGAGCAGTACTTC.

CDR3 coding DNA: TGTGCCAGCAGTCCCCGGACTAGCGGACCCAATGAGCAGTTCTTC. Translated: CASSPRTSGPNEQFF. The J gene is TRBJ2-1, the V gene TRBV6-1, with 10 bases matching TRBD2. Germline CDR1 is MNHNS and CDR2 is SASEGT. CDR3 length equals 15 residues. After removal of 5 bases from V and 6 bases from J, the junction contained 7 bases not matched to a gene.

The J gene is TRBJ2-1, the V gene TRBV7-3, with 10 nucleotides matching TRBD2. V trimming: 2 bases; J trimming: 7 bases; junction bases outside the gene matches: 8. Germline assignment: CDR1 SGHTA and CDR2 FQGTGA. This CDR3 region has 16 residues. The CDR3 sequence is CASSLRASGGRNEQFF. Here the CDR3 DNA reads TGTGCCAGCAGCTTACGGGCTAGCGGGGGCAGGAATGAGCAGTTCTTC.

This clone was observed once. The chain uses TRBV7-9 and TRBJ2-5; D uncertain. Germline lookup yields CDR1 SEHNR and CDR2 FQNEAQ (reference sequence). This CDR3 spans 12 amino acids. V was pared by 1 base and J by 5 bases, with 5 bases between. CDR3 residues: CASSLVRETQYF. CDR3 bases: TGTGCCAGCAGCTTAGTCCGGGAGACCCAGTACTTC.

This clone was found a few times. The V gene is TRBV7-3, the J gene TRBJ2-1; 11 bases fit TRBD1. Looked up from germline, CDR1 is SGHTA and CDR2 is FQGTGA. CDR3 length: 15 residues. Trimming took 5 bases from V and 4 from J; bases not matched to a gene: 4. CDR3 residues: CASSPGTGGYNEQFF. CDR3 nucleotides: TGTGCCAGCAGCCCCGGGACAGGGGGTTACAATGAGCAGTTCTTC.

The chain carries TRBV9 and TRBJ2-1; 9 bases line up with TRBD2. Germline lookup yields CDR1 SGDLS and CDR2 YYNGEE. The V gene end was trimmed by 2 bases and the J gene end by 1 base; junction bases not matched to a gene: 4. There are 16 residues in the CDR3. CDR3 sequence reads: CASSVSGSWSYNEQFF. In DNA, the CDR3 is TGTGCCAGCAGCGTTAGCGGGAGTTGGTCCTACAATGAGCAGTTCTTC.

The V call is TRBV11-1, the J call TRBJ2-3; tentatively, D is TRBD2 (6 bases). The CDR3 is 16 residues long. The germline V gene encodes CDR1 SGHAT and CDR2 FQDESV (reference sequence). Deletions cut 4 bases from V and 5 bases from J, with 19 bases between. The CDR3 DNA reads TGTGCCAGCAGCTCCTCAATCCGCCCCGGGGGAGATACGCAGTATTTT. Translated: CASSSSIRPGGDTQYF.

The chain links TRBV5-1 to TRBJ2-5; D uncertain. The DNA end favors TRBJ2-7, so the J call may be wrong. This CDR3 region has 13 residues. The V gene's germline CDR1 is SGHRS and CDR2 YFSETQ. CDR3 in DNA: TGCGCCAGCAGCGACCCCTTGGGCTACGAGCAGTACTTC. Translated, it gives CASSDPLGYEQYF.

The chain employs TRBV6-1 and TRBJ2-1; D not resolved. The germline gives CDR1 MNHNS, CDR2 SASEGT. Trimming removed 5 bases at V and 5 bases at J, with 7 bases between. The length of the CDR3 is 12 residues. CDR3 sequence: CASSPRDNEQFF. The CDR3 region has the DNA TGTGCCAGCAGTCCTCGGGACAATGAGCAGTTCTTC.

The rearrangement joins TRBV27 to TRBJ2-2, with 8 bases aligning to TRBD2. J was trimmed by 5 bases and V by 2 bases; bases with no gene match: 7. The V gene's germline CDR1 is MNHEY and CDR2 SMNVEV (reference sequence). The CDR3 sequence is 16 residues long. The CDR3 loop reads CASSLQASGRTGELFF. CDR3 DNA sequence: TGTGCCAGCAGTTTACAGGCTAGCGGGCGAACCGGGGAGCTGTTTTTT.

The chain combines TRBV9 with TRBJ2-1; 13 bases map to TRBD2. CDR3 size: 16 residues. Trimming at V came to 0 bases and at J to 9 bases, leaving 6 bases not matched to a gene. Germline values: CDR1 SGDLS, CDR2 YYNGEE. CDR3 bases: TGTGCCAGCAGCGTAGGGGGACTAGCGGGGCCCTTTGAGCAGTTCTTC. As protein: CASSVGGLAGPFEQFF.

V usage is TRBV14 and J usage is TRBJ2-2; TRBD2 agrees at 13 bases. The CDR3 covers 17 residues. Germline V lookup: CDR1 SGHDN, CDR2 FVKESK. V lost 0 bases, J lost 6 bases, and 4 bases stayed unmatched. This CDR3 is CASSQETSGRPPGELFF. The CDR3 DNA reads as TGTGCCAGCAGCCAAGAGACTAGCGGGAGGCCCCCCGGGGAGCTGTTTTTT.

The CDR3 DNA sequence: TGTGCCAGCCGGAGGGACAGGCAGTCGGGTACGCAGTATTTT. It yields the protein CASRRDRQSGTQYF. This chain connects TRBV6-6 to TRBJ2-3; TRBD1 matches 8 bases. J was trimmed by 8 bases and V by 8 bases; bases with no gene match: 12. In germline, CDR1 is MNHNY, CDR2 SVGAGI (reference sequence). This CDR3 spans 14 amino acids.

This sequence joins TRBV2 and TRBJ2-7; TRBD2 aligns across 14 bases. The CDR3 has 17 residues. The trim removed 4 bases at V and 2 bases at J, leaving 7 bases unmatched. The germline V gene encodes CDR1 SNHLY and CDR2 FYNNEI. As DNA, the CDR3 is TGTGCCAGCAGTGGAGGGACTAGCGGGGGCGTCCCCTACGAGCAGTACTTC. It encodes CASSGGTSGGVPYEQYF.